One and the same sample provided the 26 T cell receptor beta chains below, sequenced in a study of Graves' ophthalmopathy and Graves' hyperthyroidism. Amplification of the TCR beta CDR3 regions used RNA transcripts (as template). Second-round multiplex PCR followed a first-round RT-PCR using HTBI primers. Each CDR3 protein is one row after TCRdb ran MiXCR on the multiplex PCR reads. The profile shows about 390,000 distinct CDR3 sequences, 17% of them singletons. Sample: peripheral blood. The origin of the receptors is an adult woman with stable Graves' hyperthyroidism.

This clonotype appeared many times. The rearrangement links TRBV7-2 to TRBJ1-6, with 8 bases that match TRBD1. Germline V gene data show CDR1 as SGHTA and CDR2 as FQGNSA. The V gene end was trimmed by 4 bases and the J gene end by 7 bases; junction bases not matched to a gene: 9. The CDR3 is made up of 16 amino acids. CDR3: CASSSSDRGKNSPLHF. The CDR3 DNA reads as TGTGCCAGCAGCTCGTCCGACAGGGGAAAGAATTCACCCCTCCACTTT.

This clonotype has at least ten counts. The CDR3 nucleotides are TGTGCCAGCAGTGAAGTACTCTCTAGCTCTGGGGCCAACGTCCTGACTTTC. Its protein is CASSEVLSSSGANVLTF. This rearrangement joins TRBV2 to TRBJ2-6; no clear D gene. V shed 1 base and J shed 0 bases, with 10 bases lying between them. CDR1 is SNHLY, CDR2 FYNNEI, per germline. The CDR3 has 17 amino acids.

This clonotype was recorded many times. The rearrangement links TRBV11-1 to TRBJ2-7; 9 bases match TRBD1. Losses at the gene ends were 4 bases for V and 2 bases for J; bases not matched to a gene: 9. The germline CDR1 and CDR2 sequences are SGHAT and FQDESV (reference sequence). The length of the CDR3 is 16 residues. This CDR3 is CASSYGTGSQAYEQYF. In DNA, the CDR3 is TGTGCCAGCAGCTATGGGACAGGGTCGCAGGCCTACGAGCAGTACTTC.

This chain connects TRBV20-1 to TRBJ1-1, with D unresolved. V lost 3 bases, J lost 1 base, and 12 bases lay in between. The CDR3 is made up of 14 amino acids. Looked up from germline, CDR1 is DFQATT and CDR2 is SNEGSKA (reference sequence). CDR3 sequence reads: CSASFAYSNTEAFF. The CDR3 nucleotides read TGCAGTGCTAGCTTCGCATATTCGAACACTGAAGCTTTCTTT.

The chain has TRBV6-1 and TRBJ2-5, with D uncertain. Germline V gives CDR1 MNHNS, CDR2 SASEGT. The CDR3 sequence is 13 residues long. Trimming left V 4 bases short and J 5 bases short, with 11 bases between. This CDR3 reads CASSVRLLETQYF. DNA of the CDR3: TGTGCCAGCAGTGTTCGGTTGCTGGAGACCCAGTACTTC.

This clonotype was counted many times. V and J are TRBV20-1 and TRBJ1-1; D perhaps matches TRBD1 (5 bases). This CDR3 is 15 amino acids long. Trimming took 4 bases from V and 4 from J, leaving 19 bases between them. Germline loops: CDR1 DFQATT, CDR2 SNEGSKA (reference sequence). The CDR3 nucleotides are TGCAGTGCTAAATCCAGGGTTCCCGTGAGCACTGAAGCTTTCTTT. Its translation: CSAKSRVPVSTEAFF.

The chain employs TRBV12-3 or TRBV12-4 and TRBJ2-5; D is unresolved. This CDR3 spans 13 amino acids. Trimming cost V 2 bases and J 5 bases, with 9 bases left between them. The CDR3 nucleotides are TGTGCCAGCAGTTTAAACATCAGGGAGACCCAGTACTTC. Amino acid sequence: CASSLNIRETQYF.

On this clonotype itself: One end of the junction fails to match germline, which may point to a read error. The DNA for the CDR3 is TGTGCCAGCAGTTTCCGAACCCTCACAGGGACTGATGCTTTCTTT. This codes for CASSFRTLTGTDAFF. The rearrangement uses TRBV28 and TRBJ1-1; perhaps TRBD1 as D (6 bases). The CDR3 contains 15 residues. CDR1 MDHEN and CDR2 SYDVKM come from the germline V gene.

This clonotype showed up many times. The chain recombines TRBV20-1 with TRBJ1-1; D ambiguous. CDR1 and CDR2 from the germline V gene are DFQATT and SNEGSKA (reference sequence). V was clipped by 0 bases and J by 0 bases, with 8 bases between them. The CDR3 length is 14 residues. The CDR3: CSAREPGMNTEAFF. In DNA, the CDR3 is TGCAGTGCTAGAGAGCCGGGGATGAACACTGAAGCTTTCTTT.

In its sample, this clonotype was seen many times. This sequence joins TRBV14 and TRBJ2-7, with 9 bases lining up with TRBD1. V dropped 3 bases and J dropped 2; count of bases not matched to a gene: 8. Germline values: CDR1 SGHDN, CDR2 FVKESK. This CDR3 has 16 residues. The CDR3 sequence: CASSQQPGQGTYEQYF. The CDR3 DNA sequence: TGTGCCAGCAGCCAGCAGCCGGGACAGGGCACCTACGAGCAGTACTTC.

In this sample, this clonotype turned up many times. With a much larger clone just one base away, this may be a read error. This chain connects TRBV15 to TRBJ1-5; D gene ambiguous. There are 16 residues in the CDR3. Germline V lookup: CDR1 LNHNV, CDR2 YYDKDF (reference sequence). CDR3 in DNA: TGTGCCGCCAGCAGAGATCCCAGCTATAGCAATCAGCCCCAGCATTTT. It translates to CAASRDPSYSNQPQHF.

This clonotype was seen repeatedly, ten times or more. The gene calls are TRBV20-1 and TRBJ2-7; D is perhaps TRBD2 (6 bases). The CDR3 loop spans 14 amino acids. V was trimmed by 0 bases and J by 6 bases, leaving 15 bases between them. The germline V gene encodes CDR1 DFQATT and CDR2 SNEGSKA (reference sequence). CDR3 coding DNA: TGCAGTGCTAGAGAAGGAGGGGTCTCGCTCGAGCAGTACTTC. Its protein product is CSAREGGVSLEQYF.

This clonotype was picked up many times. The chain couples TRBV7-8 to TRBJ2-7, with 7 bases that match TRBD2. The CDR3 runs to 14 residues. Germline CDR1 and CDR2: SGHVS and FQNEAQ. The ends lost 5 bases at V and 3 bases at J; junction bases unmatched: 7. The CDR3 coding sequence is TGTGCCAGCAGCACCCCCCGGGAGGTCTACGAGCAGTACTTC. Amino acid sequence: CASSTPREVYEQYF.

This clonotype came up many times. V usage is TRBV12-3 or TRBV12-4 and J usage is TRBJ1-5; the D is unclear. The CDR3 consists of 12 residues. Trimming left V 3 bases short and J 5 bases short, with 5 bases between. CDR3 nucleotides: TGTGCCAGCAGTTTTTGGGATCAGCCCCAGCATTTT. Translating it yields CASSFWDQPQHF.

This chain links TRBV29-1 with TRBJ2-1; the match to TRBD1 covers 7 bases. V gave up 7 bases and J gave up 2 bases; unmatched junction bases: 11. Germline CDR1 is SQVTM and CDR2 is ANQGSEA. This CDR3 comprises 15 residues. The CDR3 DNA reads as TGCAGCGCCAACAGACAGGGCACCACCTACAATGAGCAGTTCTTC. The encoded protein is CSANRQGTTYNEQFF.

At least ten counts were recorded for this clonotype. This chain uses TRBV20-1 with TRBJ2-7; D may match TRBD1 or TRBD2 (5 bases each). This CDR3 region has 15 residues. CDR1 DFQATT and CDR2 SNEGSKA come from the germline V gene (reference sequence). The V gene lost 2 bases and the J gene lost 2 bases, with 16 bases spanning the gap. CDR3 in amino acids: CSARPGGGGTYEQYF. CDR3 in DNA: TGCAGTGCTAGACCGGGCGGTGGGGGTACCTACGAGCAGTACTTC.

There are many counts of this clonotype. This rearrangement joins TRBV12-3 or TRBV12-4 to TRBJ2-5, with D maybe TRBD2 (6 bases). Trimming took off 5 bases at V and 2 bases at J, with 15 bases between the two ends. The length of the CDR3 is 15 residues. CDR3 sequence (DNA): TGTGCCAGCAGTCCAGAACACCGGGGGCAAGAGACCCAGTACTTC. Its protein is CASSPEHRGQETQYF.

This clonotype was seen at least ten times. In DNA form, the CDR3 reads TGTGCCAGCTCACCAGGGGTACAGTCACCCCTCCACTTT. Its translation: CASSPGVQSPLHF. The gene calls are TRBV18 and TRBJ1-6; no firm D call. Between the trimmed V and J ends, which lost 2 bases and 10 bases, there was a span of 9 bases. The CDR3 runs 13 residues. The germline CDR1 and CDR2 sequences are KGHSH and LQKENI.

This clonotype appeared many times. V and J are TRBV5-1 and TRBJ2-7; TRBD2 matches 8 bases. CDR3 size: 16 residues. Germline trimming cut 4 bases from V and 6 bases from J; bases unmatched to any gene: 15. Germline assignment: CDR1 SGHRS and CDR2 YFSETQ. The CDR3 sequence: CASSPVWKRESIEQYF. The CDR3 DNA reads as TGCGCCAGCAGCCCGGTGTGGAAGCGGGAGTCGATCGAGCAGTACTTC.

This clonotype was recorded many times. This chain uses TRBV7-2 with TRBJ2-7; TRBD2 is a possible D gene (5 bases). V gave up 1 base and J gave up 1 base, with 11 bases separating them. CDR3 length: 15 amino acids. Germline values: CDR1 SGHTA, CDR2 FQGNSA. CDR3 DNA: TGTGCCAGCAGCTTAGTACTAGAACGGTCCTACGAGCAGTACTTC. Its translation is CASSLVLERSYEQYF.

This clonotype was detected ten times or more. The chain has TRBV30 and TRBJ1-1; 7 positions match TRBD1. Per the germline V gene, CDR1 is GTSNPN and CDR2 is SVGIG (reference sequence). Trimming cost V 1 base and J 7 bases; bases outside gene matches: 6. The CDR3 runs 13 residues. This CDR3 is CAWSEGTALEAFF. The CDR3 DNA reads as TGTGCCTGGAGTGAGGGGACAGCCCTTGAAGCTTTCTTT.

There are many counts of this clonotype. This chain joins TRBV12-3 or TRBV12-4 and TRBJ1-5; 8 bases map to TRBD1. The J segment lost 5 bases and the V segment lost 5 bases, leaving 2 bases of the junction unmatched. This CDR3 has 13 residues. The CDR3 protein is CASSQDRDQPQHF. As DNA, the CDR3 is TGTGCCAGCAGTCAGGACAGGGATCAGCCCCAGCATTTT.

This clonotype has ten or more counts. J is TRBJ2-7 and V is TRBV28; no clear D. The CDR3 runs 15 residues. V dropped 3 bases and J dropped 2 bases, with 14 bases sitting between them. Germline V lookup: CDR1 MDHEN, CDR2 SYDVKM. DNA for the CDR3: TGTGCCAGCAGTTTTGGTCCAGATTCCCCCTACGAGCAGTACTTC. Residues: CASSFGPDSPYEQYF.

There are many counts of this clonotype. CDR3 sequence (DNA): TGTGCCAGCAGTTTGCGGGAGGGGTACGAGCAGTACTTC. This sequence encodes CASSLREGYEQYF. The chain carries TRBV9 and TRBJ2-7; 9 bases are a match to TRBD2. Losses at the gene ends were 5 bases for V and 4 bases for J; bases not matched to a gene: 4. The CDR3 contains 13 residues. CDR1 is SGDLS, CDR2 YYNGEE, per germline.

This clonotype was detected ten times or more. This chain connects TRBV6-2 or TRBV6-3 to TRBJ1-2, with D possibly being TRBD1 (5 bases). Between the trimmed V and J ends, which lost 6 bases and 2 bases, there was a span of 19 bases. The germline V gene encodes CDR1 MNHEY and CDR2 SVGEGT. The CDR3 has 16 residues. The CDR3 loop is CASSHPGRRANYGYTF. CDR3 DNA sequence: TGTGCCAGCAGCCACCCGGGCCGCAGGGCCAACTATGGCTACACCTTC.

The table lists this clonotype with many counts. CDR3 coding DNA: TGTGCCAGCAGTGCAGGGACCATCATAGGGGAGCTGTTTTTT. Residues: CASSAGTIIGELFF. The genes are TRBV12-3 or TRBV12-4 and TRBJ2-2; D assignment may be TRBD1 or TRBD2 (5 bases each). The CDR3 is 14 residues long. Between the trimmed V and J ends, which lost 5 bases and 8 bases, there was a span of 15 bases.